This TCR beta chain was retrieved from a study of T-cell reconstitution after alpha-beta-depleted transplantation in children. Preparation of the TCRbeta library was carried out with unique molecular identifiers. From the PCR reads, TCRdb called clonotypes with MiXCR, one entry per CDR3 protein. The sample has almost 500,000 distinct CDR3 sequences, roughly an eighth seen once. This clonotype was picked up many times. V was pared by 4 bases and J by 10 bases, with 14 bases between. The CDR3 has 13 residues. CDR1 is DFQATT and CDR2 is SNEGSKA in the germline V gene (reference sequence). The specimen was PBMCs from the stem cell graft donor, collected from the stem cell graft. This receptor was identified in a human donor who donated a stem cell graft to a child with combined immunodeficiency. The chain couples TRBV20-1 to TRBJ1-6; D unclear. CDR3 amino acids: CSAIQTDRSPLHF. The DNA of the CDR3 is TGCAGTGCTATTCAGACTGATCGATCACCCCTCCACTTT.